This T cell receptor (beta chain) originates from a study of blood T cell repertoires in COVID-19. The wider study: Collection of acute and convalescent COVID-19 samples took place in the United States, Italy and Spain. Sources were T cells, B-cell-depleted T cells, or PBMCs; the material itself was cDNA or gDNA.

Original processing notes: Using reference gene primer amplification, nucleated cell counts were estimated. The method was immunoSEQ multiplex PCR; TCRdb's version includes in-frame clones alone and lacks a portion of them. That table is the source of V, J and clone size, and D and trimming were worked out from the DNA. This sample carries 200,000 or so clones, roughly 85% of them seen once, and the ten largest clones take 2.5% to 3.5%. Trimming removed 5 bases at V and 8 bases at J, with 17 bases between. The CDR3 loop spans 14 amino acids. In germline, CDR1 is SNHLY, CDR2 FYNNEI. V gene TRBV2 combines with J gene TRBJ2-3, with D unresolved. This receptor was identified in a man over 45 who had recovered from COVID-19. What was sequenced was peripheral blood. The CDR3 spells CASSYYSQWSTQYF. Written as DNA, the CDR3 is TGTGCCAGCAGTTATTATTCCCAGTGGAGTACGCAGTATTTT.